Below are 18 T cell receptor beta chains sequenced from a single sample in a study of PD-L1 blockade in urothelial cancer. Assay: immunoSEQ multiplex PCR; the TCRdb copy retains only in-frame clones and omits some. The sample has 70,000 to 75,000 clones, 85% to 90% seen once. The material was PBMCs, obtained around atezolizumab (anti-PD-L1) treatment. Receptors originate from a man aged 55 to 69 with urothelial cancer.

This clone was picked up one time. The chain has TRBV2 and TRBJ1-1, with a weak D call TRBD1 (6 bases). This CDR3 has 12 amino acids. The germline CDR1 and CDR2 sequences are SNHLY and FYNNEI. V lost 4 bases to trimming and J lost 7 bases, with 10 bases between them. Here the CDR3 DNA reads TGTGCCAGCAGTGCAGGGGTGGTTGAAGCTTTCTTT. Protein product: CASSAGVVEAFF.

The chain is built from TRBV10-3 and TRBJ2-1; D unclear. CDR3 length: 13 amino acids. V was trimmed by 0 bases and J by 7 bases, leaving 7 bases between them. From germline, CDR1 is ENHRY and CDR2 SYGVKD. The DNA of the CDR3 is TGTGCCATCAGTGAGTCGTTAGCAAATGAGCAGTTCTTC. This translates into CAISESLANEQFF.

The rearrangement links TRBV5-1 to TRBJ2-2; 11 nucleotides line up with TRBD1. This CDR3 comprises 15 residues. In germline, CDR1 is SGHRS, CDR2 YFSETQ. Trimming took 6 bases from V and 5 from J; bases not matched to a gene: 6. The CDR3 coding sequence is TGCGCCAGCACTAAGGGACAGGGGGTAACCGGGGAGCTGTTTTTT. Protein: CASTKGQGVTGELFF.

V gene TRBV10-1 combines with J gene TRBJ2-3, with 12 bases identical to TRBD1. The V and J ends lost 10 bases and 3 bases, in that order; junction bases with no gene match: 5. Germline loops: CDR1 WNHNN, CDR2 SYGVQD (reference sequence). The CDR3 sequence is 14 residues long. CDR3 residues: CATRDRGQTDTQYF. The CDR3 DNA is TGCGCCACCCGGGACAGGGGGCAGACAGATACGCAGTATTTT.

V is TRBV2 and J is TRBJ2-1, with 11 bases lining up with TRBD1. This CDR3 is built from 13 residues. Trimming cost V 6 bases and J 7 bases; bases outside gene matches: 2. Germline V gene data show CDR1 as SNHLY and CDR2 as FYNNEI. CDR3 DNA: TGTGCCAGCAGGGACAGGGGGCGGAATGAGCAGTTCTTC. Protein product: CASRDRGRNEQFF.

The gene calls are TRBV5-1 and TRBJ2-3, with D maybe TRBD2 (5 bases). Trimming removed 0 bases at V and 2 bases at J, with 16 bases between. Germline V gene data show CDR1 as SGHRS and CDR2 as YFSETQ. This CDR3 contains 17 residues. This CDR3 is CASSLAISGWNTDTQYF. The CDR3 DNA reads TGCGCCAGCAGCTTGGCCATCTCGGGATGGAACACAGATACGCAGTATTTT.

The gene calls are TRBV15 and TRBJ2-3; tentatively, D is TRBD1 (5 bases). The CDR3 spans 15 residues. Germline assignment: CDR1 LNHNV and CDR2 YYDKDF (reference sequence). V was cut by 3 bases and J by 4 bases, with 14 bases left in between. The CDR3 here is CATSSRQSYADTQYF. Here the CDR3 DNA reads TGTGCCACCAGCAGTAGACAGAGTTATGCAGATACGCAGTATTTT.

The V gene is TRBV18, the J gene TRBJ1-1; D perhaps matches TRBD1 (5 bases). V was trimmed by 4 bases and J by 1 base, leaving 10 bases between them. The CDR3 length is 14 residues. Germline assignment: CDR1 KGHSH and CDR2 LQKENI. The CDR3 coding sequence is TGTGCCAGCTCACGAGCCAGGGAGAACACTGAAGCTTTCTTT. Residues: CASSRARENTEAFF.

This rearrangement joins TRBV28 to TRBJ2-7, with D tentatively TRBD2 (5 bases). V shed 6 bases and J shed 1 base, with 13 bases lying between them. The length of the CDR3 is 14 residues. Germline-derived CDR1 and CDR2 are MDHEN and SYDVKM. CDR3 sequence (DNA): TGTGCCAGCAGCTCGATTCCGGGGTCCTACGAGCAGTACTTC. Amino acids: CASSSIPGSYEQYF.

The chain carries TRBV10-3 and TRBJ2-7; D is undetermined. The CDR3 loop spans 12 amino acids. From germline, CDR1 is ENHRY and CDR2 SYGVKD. Deletions cut 4 bases from V and 0 bases from J, with 4 bases between. CDR3 sequence (DNA): TGTGCCATCAGTGCCCTCTCCTACGAGCAGTACTTC. This translates into CAISALSYEQYF.

This rearrangement joins TRBV5-1 to TRBJ2-5; D gene ambiguous. Germline-derived CDR1 and CDR2 are SGHRS and YFSETQ. Trimming removed 0 bases at V and 5 bases at J, with 11 bases between. This CDR3 has 14 residues. The CDR3 coding sequence is TGCGCCAGCAGCTTGGATCTCACTGAGGAGACCCAGTACTTC. Amino acids: CASSLDLTEETQYF.

This clone was found once. V gene TRBV19 combines with J gene TRBJ1-5; 7 nucleotides agree with TRBD1. The CDR3 loop spans 18 amino acids. CDR1 is LNHDA and CDR2 is SQIVND in the germline V gene (reference sequence). V shed 2 bases and J 0 bases; nucleotides not matched to a gene: 10. CDR3 DNA: TGTGCCAGTAGTATATTGGCAGGGGGGCCTGATAGCAATCAGCCCCAGCATTTT. Translation: CASSILAGGPDSNQPQHF.

This rearrangement joins TRBV25-1 to TRBJ2-1; 11 positions match TRBD2. Germline trimming cut 4 bases from V and 8 bases from J; bases unmatched to any gene: 7. The CDR3 is made up of 15 amino acids. The germline V gene has CDR1 MGHDK and CDR2 SYGVNS. The CDR3 nucleotides read TGTGCCAGCAGTGTTAGCGGGAGGGCCATCTATGAGCAGTTCTTC. As protein: CASSVSGRAIYEQFF. The full variable domain, with the rest looked up from reference TRBV25-1 and TRBJ2-1, is EADIYQTPRYLVIGTGKKITLECSQTMGHDKMYWYQQDPGMELHLIHYSYGVNSTEKGDLSSESTVSRIRTEHFPLTLESARPSHTSQYLCASSVSGRAIYEQFFGPGTRLTVL.

The CDR3 reads CASSQRTSKDTQYF. Written as DNA, the CDR3 is TGCGCCAGCAGCCAACGGACTAGTAAAGATACGCAGTATTTT. V usage is TRBV4-3 and J usage is TRBJ2-3, with 7 bases lining up with TRBD2. The CDR3 extends over 14 amino acids. CDR1 is LGHNA, CDR2 YSLEER, per germline. V lost 2 bases and J lost 5; bases outside the gene matches: 4.

V usage is TRBV27 and J usage is TRBJ2-7; D not certain. Between the trimmed V and J ends, which lost 1 base and 3 bases, there was a span of 10 bases. The length of the CDR3 is 14 residues. CDR1 MNHEY and CDR2 SMNVEV come from the germline V gene (reference sequence). This CDR3 is CASSLFSADYEQYF. In nucleotides, the CDR3 is TGTGCCAGCAGTTTATTTTCTGCAGACTACGAGCAGTACTTC.

This sequence joins TRBV9 and TRBJ2-1; 8 nucleotides line up with TRBD2. This CDR3 has 16 residues. Trimming took 0 bases from V and 0 from J; bases not matched to a gene: 2. CDR1 and CDR2 from the germline V gene are SGDLS and YYNGEE. As DNA, the CDR3 is TGTGCCAGCAGCGTAGTCAGCGGGAGCTCCTACAATGAGCAGTTCTTC. Encoded protein: CASSVVSGSSYNEQFF.

In its sample, this clone was seen once. The genes are TRBV6-5 and TRBJ2-1, with D possibly TRBD1 on 5 matching bases. The CDR3 covers 14 residues. V was trimmed by 5 bases and J by 6 bases, leaving 14 bases between them. The germline CDR1 and CDR2 sequences are MNHEY and SVGAGI. The CDR3 DNA reads as TGTGCCAGCAGTCCAGACAGTCTCTTCAATGAGCAGTTCTTC. Its protein is CASSPDSLFNEQFF.

The J gene is TRBJ2-3, the V gene TRBV5-1; TRBD2 matches 9 bases. The germline gives CDR1 SGHRS, CDR2 YFSETQ. The CDR3 length is 16 residues. J gave up 3 bases and V 1 base, and 6 bases lay outside the gene matches. The CDR3 sequence: CASSLRAAGGTDTQYF. In DNA form, the CDR3 reads TGCGCCAGCAGCTTGCGCGCAGCGGGGGGAACAGATACGCAGTATTTT.